The 8 T cell receptor beta chains in this list originate from one sample, sequenced in a study of blood T cells in healthy people across ages. A J-beta primer mix and a sample-barcoded 5' primer were used in a second PCR of roughly 6 to 11 cycles. TCRdb itself ran the 5' RACE reads through MiXCR, one entry per CDR3 protein. There are about 1 million distinct CDR3 sequences in the sample; under 55% occur only once, and approximately 20% lies in the top ten. Sequenced material: blood. Receptors were obtained from a woman aged 60 to 75 in good health.

The chain links TRBV11-2 to TRBJ2-6; perhaps TRBD2 as D (5 bases). The V gene's germline CDR1 is SGHAT and CDR2 FQNNGV. V was clipped by 3 bases and J by 6 bases, with 15 bases between them. This CDR3 has 16 residues. The CDR3 loop is CASSFWTLEEANVLTF. In DNA, the CDR3 is TGTGCCAGCAGCTTCTGGACTCTAGAAGAGGCCAACGTCCTGACTTTC.

The gene calls are TRBV20-1 and TRBJ2-4; D remains ambiguous. In germline, CDR1 is DFQATT, CDR2 SNEGSKA (reference sequence). This CDR3 has 13 amino acids. V was trimmed by 3 bases and J by 9 bases, leaving 15 bases between them. The CDR3, as DNA: TGCAGTGCTAGTGGGCAGGCACGAGGCATTCAGTACTTC. Protein: CSASGQARGIQYF.

This clonotype occurred a few times. The chain couples TRBV20-1 to TRBJ1-5, with TRBD1 matching over 7 bases. The J segment lost 8 bases and the V segment lost 0 bases, leaving 13 bases of the junction unmatched. CDR1 DFQATT and CDR2 SNEGSKA come from the germline V gene (reference sequence). This CDR3 has 16 residues. The CDR3 here is CSARDRGRGPLEPQHF. DNA for the CDR3: TGCAGTGCTAGAGATCGCGGAAGGGGGCCGTTGGAGCCCCAGCATTTT.

The CDR3 DNA sequence: TGTGCCAGCAGCAAGGGTCCGAACACCGGGGAGCTGTTTTTT. Encoded protein: CASSKGPNTGELFF. The chain combines TRBV3-1 with TRBJ2-2; D is undetermined. Germline CDR1 reads LGHDT; CDR2 reads YNNKEL (reference sequence). The ends were cut back, 5 bases at V and 0 bases at J, with 7 bases in the middle. This CDR3 contains 14 residues.

This chain connects TRBV29-1 to TRBJ1-2; D is unresolved. V was cut by 0 bases and J by 5 bases, with 10 bases left in between. Germline V lookup: CDR1 SQVTM, CDR2 ANQGSEA. This CDR3 region has 13 residues. The CDR3 loop is CSVEDRRGYGYTF. The CDR3 DNA reads as TGCAGCGTTGAAGATCGTCGCGGGTATGGCTACACCTTC.

The rearrangement uses TRBV12-3 or TRBV12-4 and TRBJ2-5; a possible D gene is TRBD2 (6 bases). Trimming took 6 bases from V and 11 from J, leaving 25 bases between them. The CDR3 has 15 residues. CDR3 amino acids: CASSTGTGHYNEQYF. The DNA of the CDR3 is TGTGCCAGCAGCACCGGGACTGGCCACTACAATGAGCAGTACTTC.

The chain recombines TRBV5-5 with TRBJ2-5, with 12 bases that match TRBD2. The germline V gene encodes CDR1 SGHKS and CDR2 YYEKEE (reference sequence). The length of the CDR3 is 16 residues. J gave up 2 bases and V 4 bases, and 6 bases lay outside the gene matches. The CDR3 sequence: CASSIGLAGSQETQYF. The CDR3 coding sequence is TGTGCCAGCAGCATAGGACTAGCGGGATCACAAGAGACCCAGTACTTC.

The chain joins TRBV4-1 to TRBJ1-2, with a possible D match to TRBD1 (6 bases). Trimming pared 0 bases from V and 8 bases from J, leaving 19 bases between. This CDR3 comprises 16 residues. CDR1 is MGHRA, CDR2 YSYEKL, per germline. The CDR3 bases are TGCGCCAGCAGCCAAGAGGGGGGGCGCTTGGTAGGAGGCTACACCTTC. Encoded protein: CASSQEGGRLVGGYTF.